The 7 T cell receptor beta chains in this list originate from one sample, sequenced in a study of vaccination and CD4 T cells after COVID-19. With the Oncomine TCR Beta short-read assay, DNA from cultured CD4+ T cells was sequenced. TCRdb reprocessed the PCR reads with MiXCR, giving one entry per CDR3 protein. The table records over 15,000 distinct CDR3 sequences, around half of them present only once. Which antigens these TCRs recognize remains unknown. Treatment specified: roughly ten-day PBMC culture with coronavirus spike peptide pools or control peptides (ViraFEST assay). The material was CD4+ T cells from blood, cultured in vitro, obtained before SARS-CoV-2 vaccination. Source of these receptors: a human donor who had recovered from COVID-19.

In DNA form, the CDR3 reads TGTGCCAGCAAGGACCGATTAAACTCCTACGAGCAGTACTTC. Translated, it gives CASKDRLNSYEQYF. The chain has TRBV6-1 and TRBJ2-7, with D hard to call. Germline loops: CDR1 MNHNS, CDR2 SASEGT. This CDR3 has 14 amino acids. Trimming removed 7 bases from V and 0 bases from J, with 13 bases in between.

The chain combines TRBV19 with TRBJ1-2; D remains unclear. The V end was cut by 4 bases, the J end by 4 bases, with 13 bases between. The CDR3 totals 14 residues. In germline, CDR1 is LNHDA, CDR2 SQIVND (reference sequence). For the CDR3, the DNA is TGTGCCAGTAGTAGTAACAGCAATGCCTATGGCTACACCTTC. This gives the protein CASSSNSNAYGYTF.

Only a few counts were recorded for this clonotype. This chain joins TRBV20-1 and TRBJ1-6; a weak D match, TRBD1 (5 bases). There are 14 residues in the CDR3. Germline values: CDR1 DFQATT, CDR2 SNEGSKA (reference sequence). V lost 0 bases and J 9 bases, leaving 12 bases between the germline ends. CDR3 sequence: CSARDPRGGSPLHF. The CDR3 DNA reads as TGCAGTGCTAGAGATCCTAGGGGCGGTTCACCCCTCCACTTT.

This clonotype appeared a few times. This chain connects TRBV7-9 to TRBJ1-5, with 8 positions matching TRBD1. The V segment lost 1 base and the J segment 8 bases; nucleotides outside the gene matches: 13. The length of the CDR3 is 17 residues. Germline lookup yields CDR1 SEHNR and CDR2 FQNEAQ (reference sequence). CDR3 bases: TGTGCCAGCAGCTTAGGGATTAGGGACAGGTCCTTGGAGCCCCAGCATTTT. This sequence encodes CASSLGIRDRSLEPQHF.

The chain has TRBV20-1 and TRBJ2-7; 7 bases map to TRBD2. CDR1 is DFQATT and CDR2 is SNEGSKA in the germline V gene (reference sequence). This CDR3 is 15 amino acids long. V lost 3 bases, J lost 3 bases, and 11 bases stayed unmatched. In DNA, the CDR3 is TGCAGTGCTAGCGGGAGGATGGGACCGAGCTACGAGCAGTACTTC. The encoded protein is CSASGRMGPSYEQYF.

J is TRBJ2-3 and V is TRBV19; D is perhaps TRBD2 (5 bases). The CDR3 spans 15 residues. CDR1 LNHDA and CDR2 SQIVND come from the germline V gene (reference sequence). The V gene lost 2 bases and the J gene lost 6 bases, with 15 bases spanning the gap. CDR3 nucleotides: TGTGCCAGTAGTATATCCGCTCGAGGGCGGGATACGCAGTATTTT. This sequence encodes CASSISARGRDTQYF.

This clonotype was picked up one time. The chain uses TRBV6-1 and TRBJ2-2; perhaps TRBD2 as D (7 bases). The V gene lost 9 bases and the J gene lost 2 bases, with 13 bases spanning the gap. The germline gives CDR1 MNHNS, CDR2 SASEGT. The CDR3 is 14 residues long. The CDR3 DNA follows: TGTGCCAGTCGGAGGGGGGGTAACACCGGGGAGCTGTTTTTT. Its translation: CASRRGGNTGELFF.